This TCR beta chain was identified in a study of radiotherapy plus CTLA-4 blockade in lung cancer. Study-level background: Objective responses were observed in about 17% of patients, and disease control was achieved by about 30%. Notes on the study in general: The best prediction of response reportedly came from early blood T cell clone dynamics, with interferon-beta. In blood, after radiotherapy plus ipilimumab, tumor-derived TCR clones expanded.

For this clone: The target antigen is unknown.

TCRdb keeps only in-frame clones here, not all; method: immunoSEQ multiplex PCR. The sample holds about 120,000 clones, about 83% seen once. The material was peripheral blood, obtained from a patient treated with radiotherapy plus ipilimumab. The receptor's source is a human donor with non-small cell lung cancer who had a partial response to radiotherapy plus ipilimumab.

The CDR3 protein is CASSMKWGQEAFF. DNA of the CDR3: TGTGCCAGTAGTATGAAGTGGGGCCAGGAAGCTTTCTTT. The chain recombines TRBV19 with TRBJ1-1; possible D gene TRBD1, 5 bases. Germline-derived CDR1 and CDR2 are LNHDA and SQIVND (reference sequence). Between the trimmed V and J ends, which lost 3 bases and 8 bases, there was a span of 13 bases. The CDR3 is 13 amino acids.